This T cell receptor (beta chain) emerged from a study of blood T cell repertoires in COVID-19. The germline V and J ends were trimmed by 5 bases and 0 bases, with 10 bases remaining between them. Germline CDR1 SQVTM, CDR2 ANQGSEA. The CDR3 spans 13 residues. Participants had their cohort set by participant-reported clinical history. Two negative PCRs, clearance, or symptom resolution were required of recovered Cohort 3 donors. Clones were sequenced by immunoSEQ multiplex PCR, and TCRdb holds only the in-frame ones, with some missing. Of roughly 180,000 clones in the sample, 87% were seen once. The clonotype originates from a woman younger than 45 who had recovered from COVID-19. The sample comprised PBMCs or T cells enriched from blood (not recorded which). This chain connects TRBV29-1 to TRBJ1-1; D is possibly TRBD1 (6 bases). CDR3 sequence (DNA): TGCAGCGTTTCAGGGACAATGAACACTGAAGCTTTCTTT. Translated, it gives CSVSGTMNTEAFF.